The rows below give T cell receptor beta chains drawn from one sample of a study of cytomegalovirus exposure and HLA in healthy donors. Clones were sequenced by immunoSEQ multiplex PCR, and TCRdb holds only the in-frame ones, with some missing. Among approximately 140,000 clones listed, roughly four fifths were seen once. The source material was PBMCs. The source is a man aged 18 to 30 in good health and CMV-seropositive. CDR3s include the opening cysteine and the closing phenylalanine or tryptophan. The D gene is left open where the match is weak. Clone size is not always given. Where it is, it says once, few, many or a class for expanded clones.

V	J	D	size	DNA	CDR3
TRBV11-3	TRBJ2-2	.	.	TGTGCCAGCACGCAGACCGGGGAGCTGTTTTTT	CASTQTGELFF
TRBV29-1	TRBJ2-2	TRBD1	once	TGCAGCGTTCGGCAGGGGGCGGGCGGGGAGCTGTTTTTT	CSVRQGAGGELFF
TRBV19	TRBJ2-4	TRBD2	.	TGTGCCAGTAGTGATCCCGGACTAGTGGGCCGAATTCAGTACTTC	CASSDPGLVGRIQYF
TRBV7-2	TRBJ2-3	TRBD2	.	TGTGCCAGCAGGATAACTAGCGGGAGATCGGATACGCAGTATTTT	CASRITSGRSDTQYF
TRBV7-2	TRBJ2-3	.	.	TGTGCCAGCAGCTTAGTTCAGGTAGATACGCAGTATTTT	CASSLVQVDTQYF
TRBV5-6	TRBJ2-5	TRBD1	.	TGTGCCAGCAGCTTGGCCCGGACAGGGAAAGAGACCCAGTACTTC	CASSLARTGKETQYF
TRBV11-1	TRBJ2-7	TRBD2	.	TGTGCCAGCAGCTTGAATAGCGGGAGTTCCTACGAGCAGTACTTC	CASSLNSGSSYEQYF
TRBV5-5	TRBJ2-5	TRBD1	.	TGTGCCAGCAGCTGGCCGGGACAGGCCCCCCAAGAGACCCAGTACTTC	CASSWPGQAPQETQYF
TRBV2	TRBJ1-4	TRBD1	.	TGTGCCAGCAGTGAGGACGGACAGGGGAATGAAAAACTGTTTTTT	CASSEDGQGNEKLFF
TRBV29-1	TRBJ1-2	TRBD1	once	TGCAGCGTTGCCGGGACAGGGACGAACTATGGCTACACCTTC	CSVAGTGTNYGYTF
TRBV19	TRBJ1-2	TRBD1	few	TGTGCCAGTAGTATAGTTTCCCGTGGACAGGGTCAGGATGGCTACACCTTC	CASSIVSRGQGQDGYTF
TRBV6-5	TRBJ1-1	.	.	TGTGCCAGCAGTTACTCGAGTCGGAGGGACACTGAAGCTTTCTTT	CASSYSSRRDTEAFF
TRBV5-4	TRBJ1-3	TRBD1	.	TGTGCCAGCAGCCCGGACAGGGGTTCTGGAAACACCATATATTTT	CASSPDRGSGNTIYF
TRBV4-1	TRBJ2-3	.	few	TGCGCCAGCAGCCAATACTCAGGGGTGAGCACAGATACGCAGTATTTT	CASSQYSGVSTDTQYF
TRBV7-9	TRBJ2-5	.	.	TGTGCCAGCAGCCCCGGCCAGCTACAGTTCCAAGAGACCCAGTACTTC	CASSPGQLQFQETQYF
TRBV7-2	TRBJ2-1	.	few	TGTGCCAGCAGCTTAGCATCGCAGGGCTCCTACAATGAGCAGTTCTTC	CASSLASQGSYNEQFF
TRBV29-1	TRBJ2-7	.	.	TGCAGCGTATATAGCGGAATAAACTCCTACGAGCAGTACTTC	CSVYSGINSYEQYF